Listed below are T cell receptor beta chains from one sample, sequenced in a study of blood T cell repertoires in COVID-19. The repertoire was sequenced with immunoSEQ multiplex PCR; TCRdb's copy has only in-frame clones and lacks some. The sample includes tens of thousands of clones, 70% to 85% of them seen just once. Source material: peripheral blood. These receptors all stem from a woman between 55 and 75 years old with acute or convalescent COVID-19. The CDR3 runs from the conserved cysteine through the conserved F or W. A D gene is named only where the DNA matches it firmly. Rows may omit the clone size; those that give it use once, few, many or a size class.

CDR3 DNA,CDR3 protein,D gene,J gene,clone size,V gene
TGTGCCACCGTACTAGCGAGTAATGAGCAGTTCTTC,CATVLASNEQFF,TRBD2,TRBJ2-1,-,TRBV2
TGTGCCAGCAGCAGCGACAGGGTCCGCTACACCTTC,CASSSDRVRYTF,TRBD1,TRBJ1-2,-,TRBV5-4
TGTGCCAGCAGTGTTAACGGGAACGGGGGCTACACCTTC,CASSVNGNGGYTF,-,TRBJ1-2,-,TRBV2
TGTGCCAGCAGCTCTGACCCGGGACTAGCCTACGAGCAGTACTTC,CASSSDPGLAYEQYF,TRBD2,TRBJ2-7,-,TRBV5-4
TGTGCCAGCAGCGTAGCTACGGAGGGCCACGAGCAGTACTTC,CASSVATEGHEQYF,-,TRBJ2-7,-,TRBV9
TGTGCCAGCTCACTAAGAGAGGACAGGGGGGCCCTCCACTTT,CASSLREDRGALHF,TRBD1,TRBJ1-6,-,TRBV18
TGCGCCAGCAGCTTGAGGCAGGGGGCTAATTCACCCCTCCACTTT,CASSLRQGANSPLHF,TRBD1,TRBJ1-6,-,TRBV5-1
TGTGCCAGTACCTCGACAGGGGGCGCAGGTTTCACAGATACGCAGTATTTT,CASTSTGGAGFTDTQYF,TRBD1,TRBJ2-3,-,TRBV19
TGTGCCAGTAGTCGCGATTGGGGGCCAGGGGGCGAATCACCCCTCCACTTT,CASSRDWGPGGESPLHF,TRBD1,TRBJ1-6,-,TRBV19
TGTGCCAGCAGCTGGAAACTAGCGGGGGGTTACGAGCAGTACTTC,CASSWKLAGGYEQYF,TRBD2,TRBJ2-7,medium-sized,TRBV7-2
TGCAGCGTTGAAGAGGCCGGGACAGGGGGCGGCTACACCTTC,CSVEEAGTGGGYTF,TRBD1,TRBJ1-2,-,TRBV29-1
TGTGCCAGCAGCCCTGTTCGTCTACACACCGGGGAGCTGTTTTTT,CASSPVRLHTGELFF,-,TRBJ2-2,-,TRBV14
TGTGCCAGCAGCTTAATAGCGGGGGGGACAGATACGCAGTATTTT,CASSLIAGGTDTQYF,TRBD2,TRBJ2-3,once,TRBV7-3
TGCGCCAGCAGCCAAATGAGTTTTGAGGGCTACACCTTC,CASSQMSFEGYTF,-,TRBJ1-2,-,TRBV4-1
TGTGCCAGCAGTGAAAACCAGTTAATAGCGAATGAGCAGTTCTTC,CASSENQLIANEQFF,-,TRBJ2-1,-,TRBV6-1
TGTGCCAGCAGCCCCGCTAGCGGGGGCCAAGAGACCCAGTACTTC,CASSPASGGQETQYF,TRBD2,TRBJ2-5,few,TRBV5-4
TGTGCCAGCAGCTGGACAGGGGCTGGTTCACCCCTCCACTTT,CASSWTGAGSPLHF,TRBD1,TRBJ1-6,-,TRBV3-1/TRBV3-2
TGTGCCAGTAGTATGCAGGGGGCGAGTAATCAGCCCCAGCATTTT,CASSMQGASNQPQHF,TRBD1,TRBJ1-5,-,TRBV19
TGTGCCAGCAGCATACTAGCGGGGTCCACCGGGGAGCTGTTTTTT,CASSILAGSTGELFF,TRBD2,TRBJ2-2,-,TRBV6-4
TGTGCCAGTAGTACGGGACAGGGCCCCTACGAGCAGTACTTC,CASSTGQGPYEQYF,TRBD1,TRBJ2-7,-,TRBV19
TGTGCCTTATACCCCCGGGATCGCTATAATTCACCCCTCCACTTT,CALYPRDRYNSPLHF,-,TRBJ1-6,-,TRBV30
TGTGCCAGTAGTATCACAGGAGTTAGCAATCAGCCCCAGCATTTT,CASSITGVSNQPQHF,-,TRBJ1-5,once,TRBV19
TGTGCCAGCAGCTTAGACATTTCCGGGGAGCTGTTTTTT,CASSLDISGELFF,-,TRBJ2-2,-,TRBV5-6
TGTGCCAGCAGCCCAGGGCAGCGGGTCAACACCGGGGAGCTGTTTTTT,CASSPGQRVNTGELFF,-,TRBJ2-2,-,TRBV7-3
TGCGCCAGCAGTGATCCCGGGACAACCTATGGCTACACCTTC,CASSDPGTTYGYTF,-,TRBJ1-2,once,TRBV10-1
TGTGCCAGCAGCGTGTATTATGCCGGGACTGGCAATGAGCAGTTCTTC,CASSVYYAGTGNEQFF,-,TRBJ2-1,-,TRBV9
TGTGCCAGCAGCCCCACACCCCGACAGGGCGCAGGGTACGAGCAGTACTTC,CASSPTPRQGAGYEQYF,TRBD1,TRBJ2-7,-,TRBV7-6
TGTGCCATCAGTGCCGGGACTAGCGGAGATACGCAGTATTTT,CAISAGTSGDTQYF,TRBD2,TRBJ2-3,few,TRBV10-3
TGTGCCATCAGTGGACAGGAATCGTACGAGCAGTACTTC,CAISGQESYEQYF,-,TRBJ2-7,-,TRBV10-3
TGTGCCAGCATCAAGGTCCCCGGGAATGAGCAGTTCTTC,CASIKVPGNEQFF,-,TRBJ2-1,-,TRBV12-3/TRBV12-4
TGCGCCAGCAGCGGGACAGGGAGGACTGAAGCTTTCTTT,CASSGTGRTEAFF,TRBD1,TRBJ1-1,-,TRBV4-1
TGTGCCAGCAGCCTGACTAGCGGGGGGGCGTTTAGCACAGATACGCAGTATTTT,CASSLTSGGAFSTDTQYF,TRBD2,TRBJ2-3,-,TRBV7-6
TGTGCCAGCAGCTGGACTGGCAGGAACACTGAAGCTTTCTTT,CASSWTGRNTEAFF,-,TRBJ1-1,-,TRBV5-6
TGTGCCACCAGTGAGGGAGGACTAGCGGGGGGGCTGGATACGCAGTATTTT,CATSEGGLAGGLDTQYF,TRBD2,TRBJ2-3,few,TRBV24-1
TGTGCCAGCAGCCAAGTGCTAGCGGGGGGTTACAATGAGCAGTTCTTC,CASSQVLAGGYNEQFF,TRBD2,TRBJ2-1,-,TRBV3-1/TRBV3-2
TGTGCCAGCAGTGGCAAATTTAGCGCGGTCCCAGATACGCAGTATTTT,CASSGKFSAVPDTQYF,-,TRBJ2-3,-,TRBV6-4
TGTGCCAGCAAAACGGACAGGGATAATTCACCCCTCCACTTT,CASKTDRDNSPLHF,TRBD1,TRBJ1-6,-,TRBV2
TGTGCCAGCAGCCCGTCAGGGGGCGGTGTCTATGGCTACACCTTC,CASSPSGGGVYGYTF,TRBD1,TRBJ1-2,once,TRBV7-3
TGTGCCAGCAGCCGCCATGGGGGGGTTCCTGGAAACACCATATATTTT,CASSRHGGVPGNTIYF,-,TRBJ1-3,-,TRBV11-2
TGTGCCAGCAGTTTACAGGGTCGGAGAACCGGGGAGCTGTTTTTT,CASSLQGRRTGELFF,-,TRBJ2-2,-,TRBV27
TGTGCCAGCTCACCGGCAGGGGGCACTGAAGCTTTCTTT,CASSPAGGTEAFF,TRBD1,TRBJ1-1,-,TRBV18
TGTGCCAGCAGTGGGACAGGTGGGAGCTCTGGAAACACCATATATTTT,CASSGTGGSSGNTIYF,TRBD1,TRBJ1-3,-,TRBV6-1
TGTGCCTGGGGACAGGCGAATCAGCCCCAGCATTTT,CAWGQANQPQHF,TRBD1,TRBJ1-5,-,TRBV30
TGTGCCAGTAGTATAGGGGGAGACGGGAACACTGAAGCTTTCTTT,CASSIGGDGNTEAFF,-,TRBJ1-1,-,TRBV19